The 18 T cell receptor beta chains below come from one sample, sequenced in a study of T cell responses to AZD1222 COVID-19 vaccine. Repertoires were generated with immunoSEQ multiplex PCR, while TCRdb's copy carries only in-frame clones and drops some. This sample has roughly 130,000 clones, with about 91% found just once. The specimen was peripheral blood, collected on day 0 of AZD1222 vaccination. Receptors were obtained from an adult in good health.

The chain links TRBV9 to TRBJ1-1; D gene unclear. This CDR3 spans 14 amino acids. Germline V gene lookup returns CDR1 SGDLS and CDR2 YYNGEE. The V end lost 0 bases, the J end lost 0 bases, and 6 bases lay between the germline ends. The CDR3 nucleotides are TGTGCCAGCAGCGTAGGCAGCCTGAACACTGAAGCTTTCTTT. It yields the protein CASSVGSLNTEAFF. The variable domain in full, completed from reference TRBV9 and TRBJ1-1, reads DSGVTQTPKHLITATGQRVTLRCSPRSGDLSVYWYQQSLDQGLQFLIQYYNGEERAKGNILERFSAQQFPDLHSELNLSSLELGDSALYFCASSVGSLNTEAFFGQGTRLTVV.

The chain joins TRBV6-5 to TRBJ2-1; 9 bases fit TRBD2. This CDR3 is built from 15 residues. Germline CDR1 is MNHEY and CDR2 is SVGAGI. J lost 0 bases, V lost 6 bases, and 3 bases had no gene match. CDR3 residues: CASRFSGSSYNEQFF. CDR3 in DNA: TGTGCCAGCAGATTTAGCGGGAGCTCCTACAATGAGCAGTTCTTC.

The gene calls are TRBV29-1 and TRBJ1-2; D is unclear. Trimming removed 5 bases at V and 4 bases at J, with 5 bases between. Germline loops: CDR1 SQVTM, CDR2 ANQGSEA. This CDR3 is 10 amino acids long. The CDR3 sequence is CSVYVYGYTF. The CDR3 DNA reads TGCAGCGTTTATGTCTATGGCTACACCTTC.

V and J are TRBV7-6 and TRBJ1-2, with 8 bases aligning to TRBD1. This CDR3 contains 14 residues. V dropped 5 bases and J dropped 1; count of bases not matched to a gene: 3. Germline V gene sequence: CDR1 SGHVS, CDR2 FNYEAQ. The CDR3 sequence is CASSPGQGNYGYTF. CDR3 DNA: TGTGCCAGCAGCCCCGGACAGGGTAACTATGGCTACACCTTC.

This chain joins TRBV6-5 and TRBJ1-1; D unclear. The CDR3 length is 13 residues. Looked up from germline, CDR1 is MNHEY and CDR2 is SVGAGI. V dropped 0 bases and J dropped 1 base, with 3 bases sitting between them. CDR3 sequence (DNA): TGTGCCAGCAGTTACTCAAGGAACACTGAAGCTTTCTTT. This codes for CASSYSRNTEAFF.

The V gene is TRBV6-6, the J gene TRBJ1-1; D is unresolved. Germline V gene data show CDR1 as MNHNY and CDR2 as SVGAGI (reference sequence). The V and J ends lost 5 bases and 6 bases respectively, with 10 bases between them. The CDR3 spans 12 residues. In DNA, the CDR3 is TGTGCCAGCAGTAACCACATGGCTGAAGCTTTCTTT. Residues: CASSNHMAEAFF.

CDR3 nucleotide sequence: TGTGCCAGCAGCTTAGGACTAGCGGGAGCTCGCCAAGGGAACGAGCAGTTCTTC. Encoded protein: CASSLGLAGARQGNEQFF. The chain recombines TRBV7-6 with TRBJ2-1, with TRBD2 matching 12 bases. CDR1 is SGHVS, CDR2 FNYEAQ, per germline. J gave up 10 bases and V 1 base, and 14 bases lay outside the gene matches. The CDR3 is made up of 18 amino acids.

This clone was observed once. The V call is TRBV27, the J call TRBJ2-7, with TRBD2 matching over 11 bases. CDR1 and CDR2 (germline): MNHEY, SMNVEV (reference sequence). V lost 6 bases, J lost 3 bases, and 1 base stayed unmatched. CDR3 length: 13 amino acids. CDR3 in amino acids: CASRLAGDYEQYF. CDR3 nucleotides: TGTGCCAGCAGACTAGCGGGGGACTACGAGCAGTACTTC.

The chain's CDR3 is CASSSHQGLAEAFF. In DNA form, the CDR3 reads TGTGCCAGCAGTTCCCACCAGGGCCTAGCTGAAGCTTTCTTT. The chain employs TRBV6-1 and TRBJ1-1; maybe TRBD1 (5 bases). The germline V gene has CDR1 MNHNS and CDR2 SASEGT. V was shortened by 5 bases and J by 6 bases, with 16 bases between the two germline ends. The CDR3 consists of 14 residues.

V gene TRBV4-2 combines with J gene TRBJ1-1; no firm D call. Germline CDR1 and CDR2: LGHNA and YNFKEQ. With 3 bases removed from V and 1 base from J, the gap between germline ends came to 18 bases. CDR3 length equals 17 residues. CDR3 coding DNA: TGTGCCAGCAGCCATTTGGTCGTGAGGGCAGGGAACACTGAAGCTTTCTTT. Amino acid sequence: CASSHLVVRAGNTEAFF.

The gene calls are TRBV9 and TRBJ2-1, with unresolved D. Between the trimmed V and J ends, which lost 4 bases and 4 bases, there was a span of 15 bases. The CDR3 runs to 15 residues. Germline loops: CDR1 SGDLS, CDR2 YYNGEE. The chain's CDR3 is CASSPRPDDYNEQFF. The CDR3 DNA reads as TGTGCCAGCAGCCCCCGACCGGACGATTACAATGAGCAGTTCTTC.

The chain has TRBV7-6 and TRBJ1-1, with TRBD1 matching over 7 bases. The length of the CDR3 is 14 residues. The germline V gene encodes CDR1 SGHVS and CDR2 FNYEAQ. J was trimmed by 1 base and V by 5 bases; bases with no gene match: 4. CDR3 DNA sequence: TGTGCCAGCAGCCTCCGGACAGGGAACACTGAAGCTTTCTTT. This gives the protein CASSLRTGNTEAFF.

V gene TRBV30 combines with J gene TRBJ1-3, with TRBD1 matching over 7 bases. Germline V gives CDR1 GTSNPN, CDR2 SVGIG (reference sequence). Trimming removed 2 bases from V and 4 bases from J; junction bases left unmatched: 8. CDR3 size: 15 residues. CDR3 coding DNA: TGTGCCTGGAGTCTTCGGGGGACAGAAGGAAACACCATATATTTT. This gives the protein CAWSLRGTEGNTIYF.

The sample holds one count of this clone. This rearrangement joins TRBV9 to TRBJ2-5; 8 nucleotides align to TRBD1. V lost 1 base to trimming and J lost 3 bases; unmatched junction nucleotides: 5. The CDR3 runs to 15 residues. Germline lookup yields CDR1 SGDLS and CDR2 YYNGEE. CDR3 loop: CASSVSRGREETQYF. As DNA, the CDR3 is TGTGCCAGCAGCGTATCCAGGGGGCGAGAAGAGACCCAGTACTTC.

The CDR3 here is CASNGQGGENTIYF. In DNA form, the CDR3 reads TGTGCCAGCAACGGACAGGGCGGCGAAAACACCATATATTTT. V is TRBV2 and J is TRBJ1-3; 8 bases are shared with TRBD1. This CDR3 has 14 amino acids. V shed 7 bases, J shed 6 bases, and the junction held 8 bases outside the gene matches. CDR1 is SNHLY, CDR2 FYNNEI, per germline.

The gene calls are TRBV30 and TRBJ1-4; TRBD1 matches 10 bases. Germline V gene sequence: CDR1 GTSNPN, CDR2 SVGIG (reference sequence). CDR3 length: 15 residues. The trim removed 3 bases at V and 5 bases at J, leaving 6 bases unmatched. The CDR3 region is CAWSGGQGGNEKLFF. The CDR3 DNA follows: TGTGCCTGGAGCGGCGGACAGGGGGGGAATGAAAAACTGTTTTTT.

The gene calls are TRBV5-1 and TRBJ2-5, with a tentative D call TRBD2 (6 bases). This CDR3 region has 15 residues. V lost 1 base and J 4 bases, leaving 14 bases between the germline ends. Germline V gene sequence: CDR1 SGHRS, CDR2 YFSETQ. The CDR3 region has the DNA TGCGCCAGCAGCTTGTTTTCGACGGAGGGAGAGACCCAGTACTTC. Protein sequence: CASSLFSTEGETQYF.

The gene calls are TRBV3-1 (or the pseudogene TRBV3-2) and TRBJ2-5; D not certain. The V and J ends lost 6 bases and 4 bases respectively, with 12 bases between them. This CDR3 is 13 amino acids long. CDR1 is LGHDT and CDR2 is YNNKEL in the germline V gene (reference sequence). The CDR3 DNA follows: TGTGCCAGCAGACCGGACCCGGGAGAGACCCAGTACTTC. Encoded protein: CASRPDPGETQYF.